This record covers a single T cell receptor beta chain. Germline CDR1 is SGHRS and CDR2 is YFSETQ. This CDR3 spans 14 amino acids. V was clipped by 8 bases and J by 9 bases; unmatched bases: 13. An input of about 0.45 to 1 ug of RNA was subjected to reverse transcription using random hexamers. TCRdb itself ran the immunoSEQ multiplex PCR reads through MiXCR, one entry per CDR3 protein. The sample carries approximately 230,000 distinct CDR3 sequences, over 85% recorded once. The data belong to a study of CD8 T cells in Susac syndrome. Sequenced input: CD4+ T cells from PBMCs. The rearrangement links TRBV5-1 to TRBJ2-1, with TRBD1 identical over 8 bases. The clonotype comes from a human donor with multiple sclerosis. Here the CDR3 DNA reads TGCGCCAGTACTCTGACAGGGGCGGAGGTTGAGCAGTTCTTC. Its protein product is CASTLTGAEVEQFF.